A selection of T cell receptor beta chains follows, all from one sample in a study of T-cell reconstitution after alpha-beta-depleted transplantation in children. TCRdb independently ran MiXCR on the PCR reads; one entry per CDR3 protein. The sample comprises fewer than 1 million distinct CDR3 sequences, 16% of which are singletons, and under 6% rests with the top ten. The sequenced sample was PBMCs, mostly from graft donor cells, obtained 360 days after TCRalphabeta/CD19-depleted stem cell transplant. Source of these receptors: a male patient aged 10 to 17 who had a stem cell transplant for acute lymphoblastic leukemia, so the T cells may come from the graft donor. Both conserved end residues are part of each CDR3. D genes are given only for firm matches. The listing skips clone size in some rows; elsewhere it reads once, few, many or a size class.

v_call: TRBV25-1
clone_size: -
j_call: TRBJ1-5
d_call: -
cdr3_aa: CASSDSSGAQPQHF
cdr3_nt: TGTGCCAGCAGTGACTCTTCGGGGGCTCAGCCCCAGCATTTT

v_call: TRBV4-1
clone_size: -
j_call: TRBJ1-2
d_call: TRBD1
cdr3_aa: CASSQGTGVYGYTF
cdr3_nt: TGCGCCAGCAGCCAAGGGACAGGGGTCTATGGCTACACCTTC

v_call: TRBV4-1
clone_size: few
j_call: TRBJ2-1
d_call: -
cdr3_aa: CASRLQGGNEQFF
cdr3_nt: TGCGCCAGCAGGTTACAGGGTGGCAATGAGCAGTTCTTC

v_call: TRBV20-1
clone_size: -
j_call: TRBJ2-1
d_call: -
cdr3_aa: CSSLALNYNEQFF
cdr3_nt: TGCAGTTCTCTCGCTTTAAACTACAATGAGCAGTTCTTC

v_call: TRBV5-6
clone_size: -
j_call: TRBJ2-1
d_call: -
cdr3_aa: CASSWLGGAPYNEQFF
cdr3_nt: TGTGCCAGCAGCTGGCTGGGCGGGGCACCTTACAATGAGCAGTTCTTC

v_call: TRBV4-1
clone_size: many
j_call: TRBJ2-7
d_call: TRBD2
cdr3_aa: CASSQGLAGLYEQYF
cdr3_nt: TGTGCCAGCAGCCAAGGGCTAGCGGGGTTATACGAGCAGTACTTC

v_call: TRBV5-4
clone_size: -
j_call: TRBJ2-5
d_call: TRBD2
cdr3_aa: CASSLGTGGLAGGWQETQYF
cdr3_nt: TGTGCCAGCAGCTTGGGGACCGGGGGACTAGCGGGAGGATGGCAAGAGACCCAGTACTTC

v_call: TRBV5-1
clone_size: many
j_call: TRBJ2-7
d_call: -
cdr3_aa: CASSSNRANPYEQYF
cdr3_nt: TGCGCCAGCAGCTCCAACAGGGCGAACCCCTACGAGCAGTACTTC

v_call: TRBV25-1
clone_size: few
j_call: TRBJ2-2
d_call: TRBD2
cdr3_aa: CASSVLAGTTNTGELFF
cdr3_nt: TGTGCCAGCAGTGTGTTAGCGGGGACGACGAACACCGGGGAGCTGTTTTTT

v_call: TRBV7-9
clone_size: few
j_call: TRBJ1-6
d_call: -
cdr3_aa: CASSPAGRGNSPLHF
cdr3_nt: TGTGCCAGCAGCCCTGCGGGGAGGGGCAATTCACCCCTCCACTTT

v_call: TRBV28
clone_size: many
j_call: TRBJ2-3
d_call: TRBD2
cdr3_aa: CASSFGGLAGFITSTDTQYF
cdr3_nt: TGTGCCAGCAGTTTCGGGGGACTAGCGGGGTTTATAACTAGCACAGATACGCAGTATTTT

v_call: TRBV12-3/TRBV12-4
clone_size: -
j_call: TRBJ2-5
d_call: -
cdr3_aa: CASSPKPGPGTQYF
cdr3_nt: TGTGCCAGCAGTCCGAAACCGGGACCGGGGACCCAGTACTTC

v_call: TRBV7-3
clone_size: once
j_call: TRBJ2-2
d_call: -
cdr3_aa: CASSSQGGATGELFF
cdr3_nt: TGTGCCAGCAGCTCTCAGGGGGGGGCGACCGGGGAGCTGTTTTTT

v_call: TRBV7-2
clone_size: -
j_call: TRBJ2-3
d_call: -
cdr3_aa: CASSPYRAPDTQYF
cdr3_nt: TGTGCCAGCAGCCCTTACAGGGCGCCAGATACGCAGTATTTT

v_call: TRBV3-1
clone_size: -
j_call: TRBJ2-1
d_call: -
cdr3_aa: CASSQDETRYNEQFF
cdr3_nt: TGTGCCAGCAGCCAAGATGAAACTAGGTACAATGAGCAGTTCTTC

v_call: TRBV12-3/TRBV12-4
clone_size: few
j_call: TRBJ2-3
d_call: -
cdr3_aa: CASSERAWGDTQYF
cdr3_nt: TGTGCCAGCAGTGAGCGCGCCTGGGGAGATACGCAGTATTTT

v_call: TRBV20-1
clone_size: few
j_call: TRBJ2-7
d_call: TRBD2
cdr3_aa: CSARTLAGGPYEQYF
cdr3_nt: TGCAGTGCAAGGACTCTAGCGGGAGGGCCTTACGAGCAGTACTTC

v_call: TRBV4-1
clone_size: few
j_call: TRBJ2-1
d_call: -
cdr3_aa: CASSQDAQGSSYNEQFF
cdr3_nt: TGCGCCAGCAGCCAAGATGCGCAGGGCAGCTCCTACAATGAGCAGTTCTTC

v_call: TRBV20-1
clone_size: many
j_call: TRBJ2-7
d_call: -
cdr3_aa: CSASKGGWSYEQYF
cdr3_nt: TGCAGTGCTAGTAAAGGAGGGTGGTCCTACGAGCAGTACTTC

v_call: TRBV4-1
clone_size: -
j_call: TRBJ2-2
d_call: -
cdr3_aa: CASSHYKGNTGELFF
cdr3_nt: TGCGCCAGCAGCCATTACAAGGGGAACACCGGGGAGCTGTTTTTT

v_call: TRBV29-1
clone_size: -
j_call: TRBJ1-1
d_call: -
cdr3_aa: CSVPGVGEAFF
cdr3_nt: TGCAGCGTGCCGGGGGTAGGTGAAGCTTTCTTT

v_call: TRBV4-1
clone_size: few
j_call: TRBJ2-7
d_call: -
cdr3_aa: CASSQEYGTAIYEQYF
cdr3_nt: TGCGCCAGCAGCCAAGAGTACGGGACTGCCATCTACGAGCAGTACTTC

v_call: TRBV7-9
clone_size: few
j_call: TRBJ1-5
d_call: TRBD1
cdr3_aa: CASSSGDRGHQPQHF
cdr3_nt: TGTGCCAGCAGCTCCGGGGACAGGGGACATCAGCCCCAGCATTTT

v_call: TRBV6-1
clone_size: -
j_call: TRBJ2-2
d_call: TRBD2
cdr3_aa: CASGRERIRAGELFF
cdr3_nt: TGTGCCAGCGGGAGGGAGAGGATTAGGGCCGGGGAGCTGTTTTTT

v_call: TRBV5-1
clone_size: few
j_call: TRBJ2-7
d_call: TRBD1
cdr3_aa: CASSAGTGNVYEQYF
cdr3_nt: TGCGCCAGCAGCGCCGGGACAGGGAACGTCTACGAGCAGTACTTC

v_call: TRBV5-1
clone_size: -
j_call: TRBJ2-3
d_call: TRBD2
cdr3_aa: CASSSGGLAGSTDTQYF
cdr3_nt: TGCGCCAGCAGCTCGGGAGGGCTAGCGGGGAGCACAGATACGCAGTATTTT

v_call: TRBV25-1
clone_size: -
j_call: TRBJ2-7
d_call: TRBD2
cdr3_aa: CASSESGTSGYEQYF
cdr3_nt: TGTGCCAGCAGTGAATCGGGGACTAGCGGGTACGAGCAGTACTTC

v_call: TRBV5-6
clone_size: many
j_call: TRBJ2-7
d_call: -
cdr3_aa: CASSLFSRPYEQYF
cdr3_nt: TGTGCCAGCAGCTTGTTCTCCCGCCCGTACGAGCAGTACTTC

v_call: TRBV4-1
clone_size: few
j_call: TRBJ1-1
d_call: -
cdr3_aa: CASSPSVWDTEAFF
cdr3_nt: TGCGCCAGCAGCCCCTCCGTGTGGGACACTGAAGCTTTCTTT

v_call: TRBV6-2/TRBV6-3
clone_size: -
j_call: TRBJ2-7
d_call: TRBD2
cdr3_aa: CASKRTSGLYEQYF
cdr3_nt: TGTGCCAGCAAGCGGACTAGCGGGCTATACGAGCAGTACTTC

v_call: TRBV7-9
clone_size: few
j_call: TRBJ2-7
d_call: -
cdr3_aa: CATKKDTTVNYEQYF
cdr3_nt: TGTGCCACCAAAAAGGATACGACAGTTAACTACGAGCAGTACTTC

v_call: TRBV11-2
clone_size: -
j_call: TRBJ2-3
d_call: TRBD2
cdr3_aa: CASSLEAGGNTQYF
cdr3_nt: TGTGCCAGCAGCTTAGAGGCGGGAGGAAATACGCAGTATTTT

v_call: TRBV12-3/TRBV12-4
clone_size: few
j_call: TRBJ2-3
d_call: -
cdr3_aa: CASTTLGTNTDTQYF
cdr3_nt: TGTGCCAGCACGACTCTCGGGACAAACACAGATACGCAGTATTTT

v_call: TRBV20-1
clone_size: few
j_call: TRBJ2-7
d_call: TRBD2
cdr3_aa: CGGRGRAHEQYF
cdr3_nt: TGCGGGGGGAGGGGCAGGGCCCACGAGCAGTACTTC

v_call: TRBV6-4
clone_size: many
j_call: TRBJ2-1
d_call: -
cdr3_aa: CASSLGAGSFDEQFF
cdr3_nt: TGTGCCAGCAGCCTGGGGGCGGGATCGTTCGATGAGCAGTTCTTC

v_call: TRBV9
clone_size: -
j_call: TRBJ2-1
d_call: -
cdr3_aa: CASSPASGNEQFF
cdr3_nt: TGTGCCAGCAGCCCGGCGAGTGGCAATGAGCAGTTCTTC

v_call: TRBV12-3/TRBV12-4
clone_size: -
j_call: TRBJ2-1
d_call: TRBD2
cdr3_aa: CASSPGLAKLSYNEQFF
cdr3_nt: TGTGCCAGCAGTCCTGGACTAGCGAAACTCTCCTACAATGAGCAGTTCTTC

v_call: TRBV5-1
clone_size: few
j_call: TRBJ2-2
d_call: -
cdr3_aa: CASSQGRIRTGELFF
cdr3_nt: TGCGCCAGCAGCCAGGGACGGATTCGCACCGGGGAGCTGTTTTTT

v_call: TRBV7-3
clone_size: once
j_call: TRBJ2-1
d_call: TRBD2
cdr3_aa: CASSPNSGGTYNEQFF
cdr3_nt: TGTGCCAGCAGCCCCAATAGCGGGGGGACTTACAATGAGCAGTTCTTC

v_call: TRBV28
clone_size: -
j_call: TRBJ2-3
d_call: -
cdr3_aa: CASSLARPSTDTQYF
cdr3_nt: TGTGCCAGCAGTTTAGCGCGACCTAGCACAGATACGCAGTATTTT

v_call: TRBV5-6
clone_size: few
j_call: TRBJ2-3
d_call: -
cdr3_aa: CASSWGNTDTQYF
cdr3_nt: TGTGCCAGCAGCTGGGGGAACACAGATACGCAGTATTTT

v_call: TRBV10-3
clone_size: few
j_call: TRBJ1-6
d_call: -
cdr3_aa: CAISESAGYGSYNSPLHF
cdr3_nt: TGTGCCATCAGTGAGTCGGCAGGGTATGGCTCCTATAATTCACCCCTCCACTTT

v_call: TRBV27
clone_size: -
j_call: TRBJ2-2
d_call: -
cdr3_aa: CASTLGRGTGELFF
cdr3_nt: TGTGCCAGCACTTTAGGCAGGGGCACCGGGGAGCTGTTTTTT

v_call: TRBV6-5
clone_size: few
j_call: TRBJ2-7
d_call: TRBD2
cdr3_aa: CASSSEREWFYEQYF
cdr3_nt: TGTGCCAGCAGTTCGGAGCGGGAGTGGTTCTACGAGCAGTACTTC

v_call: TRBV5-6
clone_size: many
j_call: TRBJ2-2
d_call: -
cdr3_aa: CASSPWSGYTGELFF
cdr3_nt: TGTGCCAGCAGCCCGTGGAGCGGGTACACCGGGGAGCTGTTTTTT

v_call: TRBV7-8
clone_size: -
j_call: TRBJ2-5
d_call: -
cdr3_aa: CASNRGGETQYF
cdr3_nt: TGTGCCAGCAACAGGGGGGGAGAGACCCAGTACTTC

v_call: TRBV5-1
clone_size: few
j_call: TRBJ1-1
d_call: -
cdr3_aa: CASSLRVTGRNTEAFF
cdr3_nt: TGCGCCAGCAGCTTAAGGGTAACAGGGCGGAACACTGAAGCTTTCTTT

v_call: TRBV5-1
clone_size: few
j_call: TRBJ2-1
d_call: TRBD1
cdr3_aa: CASSSPGTGSNEQFF
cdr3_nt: TGCGCCAGCAGCTCCCCCGGGACAGGGAGCAATGAGCAGTTCTTC

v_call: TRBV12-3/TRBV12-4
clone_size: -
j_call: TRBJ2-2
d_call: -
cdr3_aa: CASSFLGLNTGELFF
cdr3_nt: TGTGCCAGCAGTTTTTTGGGACTTAACACCGGGGAGCTGTTTTTT

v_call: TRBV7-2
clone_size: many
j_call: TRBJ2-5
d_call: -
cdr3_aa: CASSPGLVETQYF
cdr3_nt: TGTGCCAGCAGCCCGGGACTGGTAGAGACCCAGTACTTC